This record concerns one T cell receptor beta chain sequence. Unique molecular identifiers featured in how the TCRbeta library was prepared. TCRdb fed the PCR reads into MiXCR, producing one record per CDR3 protein. The sample records more than 550,000 distinct CDR3 sequences, 10% to 13% being singletons. Trimming took off 5 bases at V and 6 bases at J, with 20 bases between the two ends. In germline, CDR1 is SGHTA, CDR2 FQGNSA. The CDR3 runs to 15 residues. This sample was included in a study of T-cell reconstitution after alpha-beta-depleted transplantation in children. This material consisted of PBMCs from the stem cell graft donor, taken from the stem cell graft. J is TRBJ2-7 and V is TRBV7-2, with D possibly being TRBD1 (6 bases). The sequence was collected from a human donor who donated a stem cell graft to a child with acute myeloid leukemia. CDR3 sequence: CASSPTQGPRGEQYF. Here the CDR3 DNA reads TGTGCCAGCAGCCCTACACAGGGCCCTCGGGGCGAGCAGTACTTC.